The text below deals with one T cell receptor (beta chain). This specimen comes from a study of lymphopenia after photon versus proton radiotherapy. Some clones are missing from TCRdb's copy, which holds only in-frame ones; the method was immunoSEQ multiplex PCR. The table records around 24,000 clones, around 85% of them present only once. V lost 5 bases to trimming and J lost 3 bases; unmatched junction nucleotides: 7. The V gene's germline CDR1 is MGHDK and CDR2 SYGVNS. CDR3 length equals 14 residues. The sequence was obtained from a young man with gastric cancer. This chain connects TRBV25-1 to TRBJ2-7, with TRBD2 matching 7 bases. The input for sequencing was peripheral blood, taken from a patient treated with photon-based radiotherapy. The CDR3 reads CASSKRDGVYEQYF. The CDR3 bases are TGTGCCAGCAGTAAGCGGGACGGTGTCTACGAGCAGTACTTC.